Following are 14 T cell receptor beta chains from one sample sequenced in a study of T cells in Graves' hyperthyroidism and ophthalmopathy. TCR beta CDR3 region amplification was performed from RNA transcripts. An initial round of RT-PCR targeting the TCR CDR3 relied on the HTBI primer set. TCRdb re-called the multiplex PCR reads with MiXCR, one entry per CDR3 protein. The sample yields about 580,000 distinct CDR3 sequences, 35% to 55% seen once. The sequencing sample was made of peripheral blood or thyroid tissue (not recorded which). Receptors originate from a woman between 18 and 29 years old with Graves' hyperthyroidism.

In this sample, this clonotype turned up many times. The chain links TRBV11-2 to TRBJ2-2; D is uncertain. V dropped 4 bases and J dropped 7 bases, with 7 bases sitting between them. In germline, CDR1 is SGHAT, CDR2 FQNNGV. This CDR3 spans 12 amino acids. The CDR3 here is CASSSQFGELFF. The CDR3 bases are TGTGCCAGCAGCTCACAATTCGGGGAGCTGTTTTTT.

The V call is TRBV7-2, the J call TRBJ2-2; a possible D gene is TRBD2 (5 bases). Trimming pared 3 bases from V and 2 bases from J, leaving 16 bases between. The CDR3 loop spans 17 amino acids. Germline assignment: CDR1 SGHTA and CDR2 FQGNSA. This CDR3 reads CASSFGLASGNTGELFF. In DNA form, the CDR3 reads TGTGCCAGCAGCTTCGGACTGGCCTCTGGAAACACCGGGGAGCTGTTTTTT.

This clonotype was seen many times. One end of the junction varies from germline; a read error may be responsible. V usage is TRBV29-1 and J usage is TRBJ2-5, with 7 positions matching TRBD2. The CDR3 is made up of 14 amino acids. Germline V gene data show CDR1 as SQVTM and CDR2 as ANQGSEA. The CDR3 region has the DNA TGCAGCGTTGACCGGGACTATCGGGGGTTAGGGAGAGACTTC. It specifies CSVDRDYRGLGRDF.

This clonotype is a singleton in its sample. This sequence joins TRBV5-1 and TRBJ1-2; D is uncertain. The CDR3 runs to 12 residues. V gave up 2 bases and J gave up 8 bases, with 10 bases separating them. Germline loops: CDR1 SGHRS, CDR2 YFSETQ. CDR3 sequence: CASSLDWAGYTF. The CDR3 DNA reads as TGCGCCAGCAGCTTAGATTGGGCCGGCTACACCTTC.

There are many counts of this clonotype. Written as DNA, the CDR3 is TGTGCCAGCAGCCAAGTGGGAGGAGGGGGCTCCTACGAGCAGTACTTC. Protein product: CASSQVGGGGSYEQYF. The chain uses TRBV7-3 and TRBJ2-7; either TRBD1 or TRBD2 may supply D (6 bases each). Germline CDR1 reads SGHTA; CDR2 reads FQGTGA. This CDR3 region has 16 residues. Trimming took off 5 bases at V and 0 bases at J, with 17 bases between the two ends.

This clonotype has at least ten counts. This chain links TRBV14 with TRBJ1-1; D may be TRBD1 (5 bases). This CDR3 contains 13 residues. Germline values: CDR1 SGHDN, CDR2 FVKESK. The germline V and J ends were trimmed by 5 bases and 3 bases, with 10 bases remaining between them. The DNA for the CDR3 is TGTGCCAGCAGCTCCTGGGGGGACACTGAAGCTTTCTTT. Its protein product is CASSSWGDTEAFF.

This clonotype has at least ten counts. V is TRBV6-5 and J is TRBJ1-5, with D unclear. This CDR3 comprises 12 residues. Trimming left V 8 bases short and J 9 bases short, with 14 bases between. The V gene's germline CDR1 is MNHEY and CDR2 SVGAGI. The CDR3 spells CASAAGYGPQHF. CDR3 coding DNA: TGTGCCAGCGCGGCAGGCTATGGGCCCCAGCATTTT.

On this clonotype itself: At one of its ends the junction is not consistent with the germline gene, which may arise from a read error. This rearrangement joins TRBV7-3 to TRBJ2-2; TRBD1 might be the D (5 bases). This CDR3 comprises 16 residues. Germline V CDR1 and CDR2: SGHTA, FQGTGA. CDR3 sequence reads: CASSLTRAGSYNEQFF. Written as DNA, the CDR3 is TGTGCCAGCAGCTTAACTCGGGCAGGGTCCTACAATGAGCAGTTTTTT.

This clonotype was detected many times. The V call is TRBV9, the J call TRBJ2-6; no definite D call. The CDR3 is made up of 15 amino acids. Germline values: CDR1 SGDLS, CDR2 YYNGEE. V was shortened by 1 base and J by 1 base, with 6 bases between the two germline ends. CDR3 sequence: CASSVSGSGANVLTF. DNA of the CDR3: TGTGCCAGCAGCGTATCTGGTTCTGGGGCCAACGTCCTGACTTTC. Full variable domain (missing parts from reference TRBV9 and TRBJ2-6): DSGVTQTPKHLITATGQRVTLRCSPRSGDLSVYWYQQSLDQGLQFLIQYYNGEERAKGNILERFSAQQFPDLHSELNLSSLELGDSALYFCASSVSGSGANVLTFGAGSRLTVL.

The table lists this clonotype with many counts. The rearrangement uses TRBV5-1 and TRBJ2-7, with 8 bases that match TRBD2. This CDR3 is built from 16 residues. CDR1 and CDR2 from the germline V gene are SGHRS and YFSETQ. After removal of 4 bases from V and 3 bases from J, the junction contained 12 bases not matched to a gene. The CDR3 here is CASSLSNSGIFYEQYF. Written as DNA, the CDR3 is TGCGCCAGCAGCCTCAGCAATAGCGGGATTTTCTACGAGCAGTACTTC. Full variable domain (missing parts from reference TRBV5-1 and TRBJ2-7): KAGVTQTPRYLIKTRGQQVTLSCSPISGHRSVSWYQQTPGQGLQFLFEYFSETQRNKGNFPGRFSGRQFSNSRSEMNVSTLELGDSALYLCASSLSNSGIFYEQYFGPGTRLTVT.

This chain joins TRBV7-8 and TRBJ1-4, with D unresolved. Trimming stripped 5 bases from V and 5 bases from J, with 15 bases between. Germline CDR1 reads SGHVS; CDR2 reads FQNEAQ. The CDR3 sequence is 15 residues long. The chain's CDR3 is CASSKAGSYNEKLFF. Written as DNA, the CDR3 is TGTGCCAGCAGCAAGGCGGGGTCCTACAATGAAAAACTGTTTTTT.

V and J are TRBV6-4 and TRBJ1-1; D gene ambiguous. The CDR3 length is 12 residues. Germline V gives CDR1 MRHNA, CDR2 SNTAGT. V was clipped by 8 bases and J by 5 bases, with 12 bases between them. The CDR3 sequence: CASVERRTEAFF. The CDR3 DNA follows: TGTGCCAGCGTTGAAAGGAGAACTGAAGCTTTCTTT.

This clonotype was detected ten times or more. The chain uses TRBV19 and TRBJ1-1; 7 positions agree with TRBD1. The CDR3 has 15 residues. V lost 6 bases, J lost 1 base, and 8 bases stayed unmatched. Germline-derived CDR1 and CDR2 are LNHDA and SQIVND (reference sequence). The CDR3 spells CASRTTGFANTEAFF. DNA for the CDR3: TGTGCCAGTAGAACGACAGGGTTCGCGAACACTGAAGCTTTCTTT.

This clonotype was counted a few times. The chain uses TRBV3-1 and TRBJ1-2; no reliable D call. CDR1 and CDR2 from the germline V gene are LGHDT and YNNKEL (reference sequence). The CDR3 totals 15 residues. Trimming stripped 3 bases from V and 0 bases from J, with 11 bases between. CDR3 in DNA: TGTGCCAGCAGCCAGAACAACGGAGCTAACTATGGCTACACCTTC. It codes for CASSQNNGANYGYTF.